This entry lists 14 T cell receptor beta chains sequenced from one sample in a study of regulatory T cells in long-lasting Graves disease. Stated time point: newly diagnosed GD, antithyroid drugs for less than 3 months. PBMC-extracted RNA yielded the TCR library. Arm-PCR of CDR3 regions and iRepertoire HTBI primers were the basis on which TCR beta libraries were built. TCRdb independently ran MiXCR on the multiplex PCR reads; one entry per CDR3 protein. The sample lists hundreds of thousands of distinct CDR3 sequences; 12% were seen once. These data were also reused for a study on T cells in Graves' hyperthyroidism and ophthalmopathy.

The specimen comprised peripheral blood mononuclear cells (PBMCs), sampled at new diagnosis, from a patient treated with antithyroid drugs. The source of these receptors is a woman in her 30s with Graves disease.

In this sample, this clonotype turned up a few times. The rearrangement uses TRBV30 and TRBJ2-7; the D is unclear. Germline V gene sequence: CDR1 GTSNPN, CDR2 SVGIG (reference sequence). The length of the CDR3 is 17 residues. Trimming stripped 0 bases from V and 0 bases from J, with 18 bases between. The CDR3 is CAWSVHLGYTDSYEQYF. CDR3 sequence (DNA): TGTGCCTGGAGTGTCCATCTCGGATATACAGACTCCTACGAGCAGTACTTC.

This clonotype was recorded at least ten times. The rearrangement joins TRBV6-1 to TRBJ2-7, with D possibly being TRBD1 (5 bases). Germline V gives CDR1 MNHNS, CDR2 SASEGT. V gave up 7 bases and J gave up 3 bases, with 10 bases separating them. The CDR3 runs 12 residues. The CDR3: CASTSTGYEQYF. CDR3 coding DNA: TGTGCCAGCACCTCAACAGGCTACGAGCAGTACTTC.

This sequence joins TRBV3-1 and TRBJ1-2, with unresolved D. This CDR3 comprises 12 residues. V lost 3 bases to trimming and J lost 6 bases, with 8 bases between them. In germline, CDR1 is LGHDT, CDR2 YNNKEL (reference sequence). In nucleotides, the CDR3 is TGTGCCAGCAGCCAGGAATGGGATGGCTACACCTTC. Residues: CASSQEWDGYTF.

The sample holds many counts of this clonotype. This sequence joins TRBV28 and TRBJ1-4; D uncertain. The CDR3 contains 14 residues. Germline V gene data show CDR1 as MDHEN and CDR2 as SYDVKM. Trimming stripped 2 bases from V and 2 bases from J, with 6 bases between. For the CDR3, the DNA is TGTGCCAGCAGTTTAATGGGTACTAATGAAAAACTGTTTTTT. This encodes CASSLMGTNEKLFF.

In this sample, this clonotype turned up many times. CDR3 bases: TGTGCCAGCAGTGAAGCAGCCACGGGACAGTGGTTCTTC. Protein product: CASSEAATGQWFF. J is TRBJ2-1 and V is TRBV6-1, with 7 bases fitting TRBD1. The CDR3 has 13 amino acids. V shed 0 bases, J shed 15 bases, and the junction held 8 bases outside the gene matches. Germline V gene sequence: CDR1 MNHNS, CDR2 SASEGT.

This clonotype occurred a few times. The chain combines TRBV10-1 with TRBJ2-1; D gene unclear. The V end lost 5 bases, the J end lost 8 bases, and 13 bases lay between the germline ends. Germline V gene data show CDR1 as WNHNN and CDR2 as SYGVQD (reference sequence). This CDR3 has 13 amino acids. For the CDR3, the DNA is TGCGCCAGCAGTACAAGCGTAGGCTATGAGCAGTTCTTC. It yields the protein CASSTSVGYEQFF.

CDR3 residues: CASSLMTGQEQFF. In nucleotides, the CDR3 is TGTGCCAGCAGCTTAATGACAGGCCAGGAGCAGTTCTTC. J is TRBJ2-1 and V is TRBV7-3; tentatively, D is TRBD1 (6 bases). This CDR3 contains 13 residues. Germline CDR1 is SGHTA and CDR2 is FQGTGA. The germline V and J ends were trimmed by 1 base and 10 bases, with 11 bases remaining between them.

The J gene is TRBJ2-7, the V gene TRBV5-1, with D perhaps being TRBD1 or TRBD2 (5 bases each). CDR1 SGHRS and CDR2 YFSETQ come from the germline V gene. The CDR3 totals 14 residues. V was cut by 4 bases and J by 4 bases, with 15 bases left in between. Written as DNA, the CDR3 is TGCGCCAGCAGCGGGGACCCGCGGCGGTACGAGCAGTACTTC. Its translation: CASSGDPRRYEQYF.

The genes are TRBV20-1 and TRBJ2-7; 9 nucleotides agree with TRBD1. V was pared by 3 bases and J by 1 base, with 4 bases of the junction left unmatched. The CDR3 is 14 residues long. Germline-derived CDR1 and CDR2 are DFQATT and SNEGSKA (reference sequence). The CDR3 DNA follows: TGCAGTGCTAGGAGACAGGGGGTATCCTACGAGCAGTACTTC. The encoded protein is CSARRQGVSYEQYF.

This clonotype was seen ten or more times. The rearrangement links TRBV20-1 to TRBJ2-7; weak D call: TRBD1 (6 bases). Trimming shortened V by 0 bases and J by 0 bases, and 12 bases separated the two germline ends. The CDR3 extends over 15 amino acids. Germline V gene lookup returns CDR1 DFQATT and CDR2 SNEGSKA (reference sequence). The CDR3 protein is CSARDGWDTSYEQYF. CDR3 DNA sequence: TGCAGTGCTAGAGATGGGTGGGACACCTCCTACGAGCAGTACTTC.

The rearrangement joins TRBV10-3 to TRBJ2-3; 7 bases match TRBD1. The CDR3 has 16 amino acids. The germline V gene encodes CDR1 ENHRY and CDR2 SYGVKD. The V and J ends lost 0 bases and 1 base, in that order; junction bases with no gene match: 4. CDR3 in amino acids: CAISESRTGGTDTQYF. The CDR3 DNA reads TGTGCCATCAGTGAGTCTCGGACAGGCGGCACAGATACGCAGTATTTT.

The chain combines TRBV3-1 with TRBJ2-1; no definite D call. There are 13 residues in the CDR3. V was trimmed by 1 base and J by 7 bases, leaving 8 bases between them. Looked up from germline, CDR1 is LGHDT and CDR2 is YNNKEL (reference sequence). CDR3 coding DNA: TGTGCCAGCAGCCAAGTCCTTGGAAATGAGCAGTTCTTC. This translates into CASSQVLGNEQFF.

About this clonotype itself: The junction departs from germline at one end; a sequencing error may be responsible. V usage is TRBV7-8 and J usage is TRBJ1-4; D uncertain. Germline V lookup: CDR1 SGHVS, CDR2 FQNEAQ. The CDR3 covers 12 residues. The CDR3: CAGSLVAEKLFF. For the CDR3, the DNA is TGTGCCGGCAGCTTAGTTGCAGAAAAACTGTTTTTT.

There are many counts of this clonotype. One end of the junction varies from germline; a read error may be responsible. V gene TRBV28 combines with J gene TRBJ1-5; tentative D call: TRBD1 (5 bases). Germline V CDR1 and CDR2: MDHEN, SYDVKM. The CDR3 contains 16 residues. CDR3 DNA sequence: TGCGCCAGCAGACGGCCTGTGGGGGGTAGCAATCAGCCCCAGCATTTT. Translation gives CASRRPVGGSNQPQHF.